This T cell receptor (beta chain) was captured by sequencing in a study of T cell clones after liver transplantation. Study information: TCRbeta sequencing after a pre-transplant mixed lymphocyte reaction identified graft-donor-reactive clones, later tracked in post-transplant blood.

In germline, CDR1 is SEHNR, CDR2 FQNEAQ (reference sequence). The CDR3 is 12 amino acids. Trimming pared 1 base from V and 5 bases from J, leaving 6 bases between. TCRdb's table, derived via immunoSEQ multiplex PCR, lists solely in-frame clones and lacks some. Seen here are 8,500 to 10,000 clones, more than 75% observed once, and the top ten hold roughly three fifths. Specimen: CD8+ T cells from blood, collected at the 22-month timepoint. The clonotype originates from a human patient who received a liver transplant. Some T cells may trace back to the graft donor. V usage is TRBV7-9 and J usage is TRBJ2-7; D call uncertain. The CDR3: CASSLGQNEQYF. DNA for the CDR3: TGTGCCAGCAGCTTAGGTCAGAACGAGCAGTACTTC.